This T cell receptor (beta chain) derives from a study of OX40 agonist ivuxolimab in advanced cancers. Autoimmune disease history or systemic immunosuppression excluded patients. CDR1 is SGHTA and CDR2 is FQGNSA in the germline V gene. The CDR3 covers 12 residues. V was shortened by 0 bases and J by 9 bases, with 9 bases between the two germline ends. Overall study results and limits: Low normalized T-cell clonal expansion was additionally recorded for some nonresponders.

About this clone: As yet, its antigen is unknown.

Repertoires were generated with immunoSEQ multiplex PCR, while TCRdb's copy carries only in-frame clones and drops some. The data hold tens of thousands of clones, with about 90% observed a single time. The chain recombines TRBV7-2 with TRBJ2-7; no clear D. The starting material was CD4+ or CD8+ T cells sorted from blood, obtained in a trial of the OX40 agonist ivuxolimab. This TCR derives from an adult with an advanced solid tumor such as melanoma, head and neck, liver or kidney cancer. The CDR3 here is CASSLAGLRQYF. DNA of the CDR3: TGTGCCAGCAGCTTAGCGGGGTTGCGGCAGTACTTC.